These 18 T cell receptor beta chains were sequenced from one sample in a study of follicular helper T cells after annual influenza vaccination. The method was immunoSEQ multiplex PCR; TCRdb's version includes in-frame clones alone and lacks a portion of them. This repertoire shows around 25,000 clones, approximately 81% found once; its top ten account for approximately 1.3%. As for time point: 2014-2015 season, pre-vaccination. This specimen was CXCR5+ CD38- circulating T follicular helper cells from blood, taken on the day of influenza vaccination. Subset defined: circulating Tfh, non-naive CD4+CXCR5+PD-1+ (ICOS+CD38+ or ICOS-CD38-). These TCRs come from an adult who received the influenza vaccine.

CDR3 protein: CASSFLHTGELFF. The CDR3 DNA sequence: TGTGCCAGCAGCTTCCTACACACCGGGGAGCTGTTTTTT. The V call is TRBV11-2, the J call TRBJ2-2, with no clear D. Germline V CDR1 and CDR2: SGHAT, FQNNGV. V lost 3 bases to trimming and J lost 3 bases, with 5 bases between them. CDR3 length equals 13 residues.

V usage is TRBV19 and J usage is TRBJ2-7; tentative D call: TRBD1 (6 bases). Trimming pared 4 bases from V and 3 bases from J, leaving 7 bases between. Germline lookup yields CDR1 LNHDA and CDR2 SQIVND (reference sequence). This CDR3 spans 12 amino acids. The CDR3 DNA follows: TGTGCCAGTAGTAGCAGGGGCTACGAGCAGTACTTC. As protein: CASSSRGYEQYF.

The chain combines TRBV7-3 with TRBJ2-1; D possibly corresponds to TRBD2 (6 bases). Germline CDR1 is SGHTA and CDR2 is FQGTGA. V gave up 4 bases and J gave up 7 bases, with 17 bases separating them. The CDR3 consists of 15 residues. The CDR3 DNA reads as TGTGCCAGCAGCTCCCGGGACTTAGGTTCGAATGAGCAGTTCTTC. It translates to CASSSRDLGSNEQFF.

V and J are TRBV19 and TRBJ1-1, with D uncertain. Between the trimmed V and J ends, which lost 5 bases and 1 base, there was a span of 8 bases. The germline gives CDR1 LNHDA, CDR2 SQIVND (reference sequence). This CDR3 has 13 residues. The CDR3 protein is CASSLRGNTEAFF. The CDR3 DNA reads as TGTGCCAGTAGTCTTAGAGGGAACACTGAAGCTTTCTTT.

The chain uses TRBV7-9 and TRBJ2-5; 7 bases are shared with TRBD1. V lost 6 bases, J lost 7 bases, and 11 bases stayed unmatched. This CDR3 contains 14 residues. Germline CDR1 reads SEHNR; CDR2 reads FQNEAQ (reference sequence). The CDR3: CASRIEGARGTQYF. CDR3 nucleotide sequence: TGTGCCAGCAGAATAGAGGGGGCTCGGGGGACCCAGTACTTC.

This chain links TRBV6-5 with TRBJ1-4; no clear D. Germline-derived CDR1 and CDR2 are MNHEY and SVGAGI. The V end was cut by 5 bases, the J end by 10 bases, with 17 bases between. The CDR3 loop spans 14 amino acids. CDR3 loop: CASSPMDREGKLFF. In DNA form, the CDR3 reads TGTGCCAGCAGTCCTATGGACCGGGAGGGAAAACTGTTTTTT.

This clone turned up a few times. The CDR3 region is CASSEDRGQETQYF. DNA for the CDR3: TGTGCCAGCAGTGAAGACAGGGGGCAAGAGACCCAGTACTTC. The V and J genes are TRBV2 and TRBJ2-5; 8 nucleotides align to TRBD1. Germline-derived CDR1 and CDR2 are SNHLY and FYNNEI. The J segment lost 2 bases and the V segment lost 1 base, leaving 0 bases of the junction unmatched. CDR3 length: 14 residues.

The chain combines TRBV6-6 with TRBJ2-1; 13 nucleotides agree with TRBD2. CDR3 length: 16 amino acids. Germline loops: CDR1 MNHNY, CDR2 SVGAGI (reference sequence). V dropped 6 bases and J dropped 8; count of bases not matched to a gene: 10. CDR3 loop: CASRSGLAGARDEQFF. CDR3 nucleotide sequence: TGTGCCAGCAGGTCCGGACTAGCGGGAGCAAGGGATGAGCAGTTCTTC.

This chain links TRBV6-1 with TRBJ2-3; 7 nucleotides match TRBD1. Germline V gene data show CDR1 as MNHNS and CDR2 as SASEGT. J lost 3 bases, V lost 4 bases, and 10 bases had no gene match. The CDR3 is made up of 16 amino acids. Here the CDR3 reads CASSGRTGTLTDTQYF. As DNA, the CDR3 is TGTGCCAGCAGTGGCCGGACAGGAACGTTGACAGATACGCAGTATTTT.

This rearrangement joins TRBV7-9 to TRBJ2-5; D possibly corresponds to TRBD2 (6 bases). The J call may be in error: the DNA end matches TRBJ2-7 better. The CDR3 spans 15 residues. The germline CDR1 and CDR2 sequences are SEHNR and FQNEAQ (reference sequence). The CDR3, as DNA: TGTGCCAGCAGCTTAGGAGCGGGTGCATGGAACGAGCAGTACTTC. Its protein product is CASSLGAGAWNEQYF.

This chain connects TRBV2 to TRBJ2-5, with D possibly TRBD2 on 5 matching bases. The CDR3 totals 12 residues. Per the germline V gene, CDR1 is SNHLY and CDR2 is FYNNEI. Trimming took off 6 bases at V and 5 bases at J, with 10 bases between the two ends. DNA of the CDR3: TGTGCCAGCAGGGTACTAGGGGAGACCCAGTACTTC. It yields the protein CASRVLGETQYF.

This clone was picked up a small number of times. The J gene is TRBJ1-4, the V gene TRBV28; D may be TRBD1 (6 bases). The germline V gene encodes CDR1 MDHEN and CDR2 SYDVKM. V was cut by 7 bases and J by 8 bases, with 20 bases left in between. The CDR3 has 15 residues. CDR3 protein: CASNTRGSGGEKLFF. In DNA, the CDR3 is TGTGCCAGCAACACGAGGGGGTCCGGGGGGGAAAAACTGTTTTTT.

The DNA of the CDR3 is TGTGCCAGCTCACCCGGGATCTCGGGGGATACGCAGTATTTT. Translated, it gives CASSPGISGDTQYF. The chain has TRBV18 and TRBJ2-3; D might be TRBD2 (5 bases). The CDR3 spans 14 residues. Trimming cost V 3 bases and J 6 bases, with 13 bases left between them. In germline, CDR1 is KGHSH, CDR2 LQKENI.

The V call is TRBV5-1, the J call TRBJ2-3; 8 bases are shared with TRBD2. The junction had 11 bases not matched to a gene; V was cut back by 2 bases and J by 6 bases. The V gene's germline CDR1 is SGHRS and CDR2 YFSETQ. The CDR3 has 16 residues. CDR3 residues: CASSFESGRRLDTQYF. As DNA, the CDR3 is TGCGCCAGCAGCTTTGAAAGCGGGAGACGGTTGGATACGCAGTATTTT.

The chain is built from TRBV7-2 and TRBJ2-7, with 8 nucleotides matching TRBD2. Per germline, CDR1 SGHTA and CDR2 FQGNSA. This CDR3 comprises 13 residues. The V gene end was trimmed by 5 bases and the J gene end by 9 bases; junction bases not matched to a gene: 9. CDR3 in amino acids: CASSPGGLAGQYF. The DNA of the CDR3 is TGTGCCAGCAGCCCCGGAGGGCTAGCGGGGCAGTACTTC.

The gene calls are TRBV12-2 and TRBJ2-7; the tabulated D call, TRBD1, remains unverified against the DNA. TRBV12-2 corresponds to a pseudogene. This CDR3 is 15 amino acids long. The CDR3 region is CASRLVDRVFYEQYF. CDR3 in DNA: TGTGCAAGTCGCTTAGTGGACAGGGTCTTCTACGAGCAGTACTTC.

J is TRBJ2-5 and V is TRBV7-8; 10 nucleotides line up with TRBD2. The DNA matches TRBJ2-7 better at its end, which makes the J call doubtful. In germline, CDR1 is SGHVS, CDR2 FQNEAQ. The CDR3 consists of 14 residues. The CDR3 coding sequence is TGTGCCAGCAGCTGGCTAGCGGGAGCCTACGAGCAGTACTTC. The encoded protein is CASSWLAGAYEQYF.

Only a few counts were recorded for this clone. The J gene is TRBJ1-4, the V gene TRBV7-9, with 9 bases that match TRBD1. Germline values: CDR1 SEHNR, CDR2 FQNEAQ (reference sequence). CDR3 length: 16 amino acids. Losses at the gene ends were 4 bases for V and 8 bases for J; bases not matched to a gene: 11. The CDR3 DNA reads as TGTGCCAGCAGCTCCTCCCCGGACAGGGGAGAAGAAAAACTGTTTTTT. This translates into CASSSSPDRGEEKLFF. Full variable domain (outside the CDR3, taken from reference TRBV7-9 and TRBJ1-4): DTGVSQNPRHKITKRGQNVTFRCDPISEHNRLYWYRQTLGQGPEFLTYFQNEAQLEKSRLLSDRFSAERPKGSFSTLEIQRTEQGDSAMYLCASSSSPDRGEEKLFFGSGTQLSVL.